A single T cell receptor (beta chain) is shown here with its context. This entry belongs to a study of blood T cell repertoires in COVID-19. About the study: From the United States, Italy and Spain came samples of acute and convalescent COVID-19.

CDR3 length equals 13 residues. Trimming cost V 7 bases and J 6 bases, with 12 bases left between them. Germline CDR1 is SEHNR and CDR2 is FQNEAQ (reference sequence). This table comes from immunoSEQ multiplex PCR, and its TCRdb copy is limited to in-frame clones, with some not included. The profile shows some 91,000 clones, less than 85% of them singletons. The TCR originated in a human donor in a cohort sampled during active COVID-19. The sequenced material came from peripheral blood. The chain has TRBV7-9 and TRBJ2-2; perhaps TRBD1 as D (6 bases). CDR3 bases: TGTGCCAGCACCCCACAGGGTGCCGGGGAGCTGTTTTTT. Amino acid sequence: CASTPQGAGELFF.